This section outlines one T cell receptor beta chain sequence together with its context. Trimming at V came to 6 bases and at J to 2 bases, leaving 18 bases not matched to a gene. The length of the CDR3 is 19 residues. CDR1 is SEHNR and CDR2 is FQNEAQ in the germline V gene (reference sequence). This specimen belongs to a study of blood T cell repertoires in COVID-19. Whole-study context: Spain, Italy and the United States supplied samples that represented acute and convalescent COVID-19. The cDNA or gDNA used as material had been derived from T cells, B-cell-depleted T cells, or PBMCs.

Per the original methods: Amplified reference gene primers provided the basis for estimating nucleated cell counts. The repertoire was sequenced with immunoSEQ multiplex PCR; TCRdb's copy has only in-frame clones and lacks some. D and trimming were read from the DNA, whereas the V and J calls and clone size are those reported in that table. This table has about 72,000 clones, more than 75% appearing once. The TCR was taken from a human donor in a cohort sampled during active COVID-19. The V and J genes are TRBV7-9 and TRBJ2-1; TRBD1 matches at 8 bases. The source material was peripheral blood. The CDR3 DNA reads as TGTGCCAGCAGTATACCCGAGACAGGGGACAAAACCACCTACAATGAGCAGTTCTTC. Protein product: CASSIPETGDKTTYNEQFF.